The T cell receptor (beta chain) described here comes from a study of T-cell memory formation after mild COVID-19. The V gene's germline CDR1 is SGHRS and CDR2 YFSETQ. This CDR3 contains 18 residues. The V segment lost 3 bases and the J segment 2 bases; nucleotides outside the gene matches: 11. A single record per CDR3 protein comes from TCRdb applying MiXCR to the 5' RACE reads. The table has about 470,000 distinct CDR3 sequences, roughly 18% seen once; the top ten hold roughly 12%. The sequence derives from an adult woman who had mild COVID-19 (a few samples of this study predate the infection). Cell type and time point are not known. The rearrangement uses TRBV5-1 and TRBJ2-6, with TRBD1 matching over 7 bases. The sample comprised PBMCs or a T cell subset sorted from them (not recorded which). CDR3 DNA: TGCGCCAGCAGCTCCCCGGACAGGACGAACCCTGGGGCCAACGTCCTGACTTTC. Amino acid sequence: CASSSPDRTNPGANVLTF.